This T cell receptor (beta chain) emerged from a study of CD8+ T cells in alopecia areata (dated by TCRdb to 2016 to 2018). Turning to the overall study: The treated patients took part in an open-label pilot trial in which moderate-to-severe alopecia areata was treated with oral tofacitinib at 5 to 10 mg twice daily. Tofacitinib was given for 6 to 18 months, followed by 6 months of follow-up off drug to assess delayed response and recurrence. The SALT score, which quantifies the percentage of affected scalp surface area, was used to measure disease severity in treated patients. High-throughput TCRbeta sequencing was used to examine T cell clonal expansion in alopecia areata in both the C3H/HeJ mouse model and human patients. On the human side, TCRbeta sequencing was run on scalp tissue and on sorted CD4+ and CD8+ peripheral blood T cells from healthy controls and from alopecia areata patients with either patchy or totalis/universalis disease. Patients on tofacitinib were biopsied at baseline and after 4 and 24 weeks of treatment, and several of the patients also had a later scalp biopsy. Scalp clonality was compared among normal scalp (n=4), patchy alopecia areata scalp (n=8), and alopecia totalis/universalis scalp (n=8). The RNA source kit depended on sample type: the PAXgene miRNA kit for fixed scalp, the miRNeasy kit for PBMCs, and the RNeasy kit for mouse skin. TCRbeta CDR3 regions were amplified by immunoSEQ multiplex PCR using 35 Vbeta forward and 13 Jbeta reverse primers.

General findings and caveats noted by the study authors: Lesional scalp, especially in alopecia totalis/universalis, showed higher clonality and more expanded CD8+ clones than normal scalp, suggesting antigenic drive. Many expanded lesional clones were found to persist in scalp and blood during tofacitinib treatment, and relapse after treatment cessation may be partly explained by this persistence. Scalp clonality and the number of expanded CD8+ clones among the top 100 scalp clones were significantly decreased by tofacitinib. Scalp TCR repertoire analysis is complicated because resident alphabeta T cells in normal human skin are also sequenced, whereas mouse skin is dominated by gammadelta T cells. Shared TCR sequences between patients were less evident than in mice, which may be partly attributable to HLA diversity in the patient population. Because the treated cohort was small and included a single nonresponder, larger studies are needed to assess links between baseline CD8+ expansion and response.

According to the germline V gene, CDR1 reads LGHNA and CDR2 reads YNFKEQ. At the junction V is shortened by 2 bases and J by 0 bases; bases outside the gene matches: 2. The CDR3 measures 15 amino acids from cysteine to phenylalanine. Left in the record is the CDR3 DNA by itself, 45 bases read in frame from the first base. In the paper's terms, the time point label means: 24 weeks on oral tofacitinib. The treatment or condition label, read with the paper, signifies: oral pan-JAK inhibitor, 5-10 mg twice daily. Lesional scalp punch biopsies and peripheral blood were collected from alopecia areata patients. PBMCs were isolated by density centrifugation and stained for CD3, CD4 and CD8, after which CD4+ and CD8+ T cells were sorted on a FACSAria. The library was obtained by the immunoSEQ multiplex PCR assay. For TCR sequencing, RNA was extracted from every sample and reverse transcribed into cDNA to serve as template. SuperScript III was used to make first-strand cDNA, primed with a 2:1 mix of oligo-dT and random hexamers. Amplification bias was assessed with a synthetic immune receptor repertoire, and residual bias was removed computationally. The paper's processing steps were these. Raw reads were preprocessed to remove errors, and CDR3 was defined by IMGT conventions from the conserved cysteine to phenylalanine. To get clonality, Shannon entropy was normalized by log2 of the number of productive unique TCRs and the result was subtracted from 1. Whether scalp clones were CD4 or CD8 was inferred by matching scalp TCRbeta sequences against CD4 and CD8 repertoires sorted from blood. TCRdb holds this immuneACCESS table with in-frame rearrangements only. Some clones are missing; in checked studies, unresolved V genes explain under half, and the rest has no known cause. V, J and clone size are taken as reported in that table, and D and trimming were inferred from the DNA itself. The sample includes 200,000 or so clones, with 55% to 70% observed a single time. In total, the top ten clones hold about 5.5% of the sample.

Remarks on this clone: It has no known antigen specificity. The sample holds no much larger clone one base away, and base qualities are not on file.

This TCR was sampled from a human donor with alopecia areata. The sample here was CD4+ T cells sorted from blood, taken at week 24, from a patient treated with tofacitinib. The chain couples TRBV4-2 to TRBJ1-1, with TRBD1 identical over 8 junction bases. The CDR3 corresponds to CASSQMTGVNTEAFF. The DNA sequence is TGTGCCAGCAGCCAAATGACAGGGGTGAACACTGAAGCTTTCTTT.